This T cell receptor beta chain was observed in a study of T cells after yellow fever vaccination. The germline V gene encodes CDR1 SEHNR and CDR2 FQNEAQ (reference sequence). The junction had 10 bases not matched to a gene; V was cut back by 4 bases and J by 6 bases. CDR3 length: 15 residues. One entry per CDR3 protein results from TCRdb running MiXCR on the 5' RACE reads. The sample comprises 300,000 or so distinct CDR3 sequences, 7% to 9% of which are singletons, and 17% rests with the top ten. This clonotype was picked up a small number of times. The V call is TRBV7-9, the J call TRBJ2-3; 7 bases are shared with TRBD2. The sequence derives from a man younger than 35 who received the YFV17D yellow fever vaccine. Here the sequenced sample was PBMCs, taken roughly 46 days after the first yellow fever vaccination. The CDR3 loop reads CASSSKRGDPDTQYF. CDR3 nucleotides: TGTGCCAGCAGCTCTAAGCGGGGCGATCCGGATACGCAGTATTTT. Full variable domain (remainder filled in from reference TRBV7-9 and TRBJ2-3): DTGVSQNPRHKITKRGQNVTFRCDPISEHNRLYWYRQTLGQGPEFLTYFQNEAQLEKSRLLSDRFSAERPKGSFSTLEIQRTEQGDSAMYLCASSSKRGDPDTQYFGPGTRLTVL.